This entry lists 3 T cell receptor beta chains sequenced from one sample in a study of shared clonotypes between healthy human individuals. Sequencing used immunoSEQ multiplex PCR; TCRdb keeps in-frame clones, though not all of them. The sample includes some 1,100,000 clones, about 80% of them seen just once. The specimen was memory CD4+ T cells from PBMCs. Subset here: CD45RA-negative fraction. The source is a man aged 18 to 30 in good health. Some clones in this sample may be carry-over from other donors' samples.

CDR3 DNA: TGTGCCATCGGTCCGCAGGGCCCCTCCTACGAGCAGTACTTC. This sequence encodes CAIGPQGPSYEQYF. The V call is TRBV10-3, the J call TRBJ2-7; a possible D gene is TRBD1 (5 bases). Germline V gene lookup returns CDR1 ENHRY and CDR2 SYGVKD. This CDR3 has 14 residues. The V end was cut by 8 bases, the J end by 0 bases, with 14 bases between.

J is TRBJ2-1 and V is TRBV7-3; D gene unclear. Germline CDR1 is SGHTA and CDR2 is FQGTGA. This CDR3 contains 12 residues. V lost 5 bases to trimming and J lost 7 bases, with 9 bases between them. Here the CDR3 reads CASSPDLNEQFF. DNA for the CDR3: TGTGCCAGCAGCCCGGACCTAAATGAGCAGTTCTTC.

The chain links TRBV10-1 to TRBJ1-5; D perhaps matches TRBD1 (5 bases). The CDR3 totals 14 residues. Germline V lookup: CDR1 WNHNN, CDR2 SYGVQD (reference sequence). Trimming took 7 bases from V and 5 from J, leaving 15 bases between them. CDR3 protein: CASIPRDGYQPQHF. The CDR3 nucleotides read TGCGCCAGCATCCCCCGGGACGGATATCAGCCCCAGCATTTT.